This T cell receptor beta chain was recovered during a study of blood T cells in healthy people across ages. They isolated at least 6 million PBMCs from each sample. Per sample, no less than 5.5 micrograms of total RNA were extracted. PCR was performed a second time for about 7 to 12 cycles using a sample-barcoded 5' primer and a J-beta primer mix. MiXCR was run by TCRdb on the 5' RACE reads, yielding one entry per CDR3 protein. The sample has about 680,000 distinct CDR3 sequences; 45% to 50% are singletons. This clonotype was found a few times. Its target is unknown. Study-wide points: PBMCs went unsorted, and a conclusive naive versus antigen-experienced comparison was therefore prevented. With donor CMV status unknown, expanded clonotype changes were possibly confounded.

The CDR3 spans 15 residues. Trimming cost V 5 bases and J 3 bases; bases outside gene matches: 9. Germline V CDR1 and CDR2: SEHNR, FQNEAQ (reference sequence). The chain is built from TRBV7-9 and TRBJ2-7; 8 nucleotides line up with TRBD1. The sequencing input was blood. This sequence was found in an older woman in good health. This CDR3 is CASSPQAGGDYEQYF. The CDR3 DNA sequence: TGTGCCAGCAGCCCCCAGGCAGGGGGCGACTACGAGCAGTACTTC.